Shown below are 26 T cell receptor beta chains from a single sample sequenced in a study of T cells in localized non-small cell lung cancer. Produced via immunoSEQ multiplex PCR; TCRdb's table is partial and in-frame only. The profile shows about 21,000 clones, roughly 86% of them singletons. The material sequenced was peripheral blood mononuclear cells, taken before any cancer treatment. The origin of the receptors is a male donor aged 60 or older with stage II lung adenocarcinoma.

The CDR3, as DNA: TGTGCCAGCAGCTCCACGGCAGGGAACACTGAAGCTTTCTTT. Translating it yields CASSSTAGNTEAFF. The rearrangement joins TRBV7-3 to TRBJ1-1; D is undetermined. Germline CDR1 is SGHTA and CDR2 is FQGTGA. The CDR3 contains 14 residues. Trimming pared 4 bases from V and 1 base from J, leaving 10 bases between. The whole variable domain, remainder taken from reference TRBV7-3 and TRBJ1-1, is GAGVSQTPSNKVTEKGKYVELRCDPISGHTALYWYRQSLGQGPEFLIYFQGTGAADDSGLPNDRFFAVRPEGSVSTLKIQRTERGDSAVYLCASSSTAGNTEAFFGQGTRLTVV.

A remark on this clone: An end of the junction differs from the germline gene, which may be a read error. This chain joins TRBV15 and TRBJ2-1, with unresolved D. The CDR3 covers 12 residues. CDR1 is LNHNV and CDR2 is YYDKDF in the germline V gene (reference sequence). CDR3 loop: CATSREQASQFF. In DNA form, the CDR3 reads TGTGCCACCAGCCGAGAGCAGGCATCCCAGTTCTTC.

The V call is TRBV15, the J call TRBJ2-7; a possible D gene is TRBD1 (5 bases). V was clipped by 0 bases and J by 7 bases, with 16 bases between them. Germline-derived CDR1 and CDR2 are LNHNV and YYDKDF (reference sequence). The CDR3 is made up of 15 amino acids. As DNA, the CDR3 is TGTGCCACCAGCAGAGATCGAAGGGGCTGGTGGGAGCAGTACTTC. Protein product: CATSRDRRGWWEQYF.

CDR3 nucleotide sequence: TGTGCCAGCAGCTTAGCGCTAGCGGGCACCTACAATGAGCAGTTCTTC. This gives the protein CASSLALAGTYNEQFF. The chain recombines TRBV7-9 with TRBJ2-1; TRBD2 matches at 8 bases. This CDR3 has 16 residues. J was trimmed by 2 bases and V by 0 bases; bases with no gene match: 3. CDR1 is SEHNR, CDR2 FQNEAQ, per germline (reference sequence).

The genes are TRBV28 and TRBJ2-3, with 7 bases identical to TRBD2. The CDR3 loop spans 11 amino acids. In germline, CDR1 is MDHEN, CDR2 SYDVKM. Trimming took 6 bases from V and 9 from J; bases not matched to a gene: 3. The CDR3 DNA is TGTGCCAGCAGGCTCGGGGGGACGCAGTATTTT. It encodes CASRLGGTQYF.

This clone showed up just once. The gene calls are TRBV4-2 and TRBJ2-3; no firm D call. V was trimmed by 4 bases and J by 2 bases, leaving 10 bases between them. The CDR3 is 14 residues long. Germline V gene sequence: CDR1 LGHNA, CDR2 YNFKEQ. The CDR3 coding sequence is TGTGCCAGCAGCCCTCGAAGCCTCACAGATACGCAGTATTTT. Its protein product is CASSPRSLTDTQYF.

The chain has TRBV5-4 and TRBJ2-1, with D possibly matching TRBD2 (6 bases). There are 16 residues in the CDR3. V was trimmed by 4 bases and J by 9 bases, leaving 23 bases between them. CDR1 SGHNT and CDR2 YYREEE come from the germline V gene (reference sequence). This CDR3 is CASSDGRTAGRGEQFF. The CDR3 DNA follows: TGTGCCAGCAGCGACGGTCGGACGGCCGGGCGGGGTGAGCAGTTCTTC.

V is TRBV2 and J is TRBJ1-2, with 9 bases that match TRBD1. Germline values: CDR1 SNHLY, CDR2 FYNNEI. CDR3 length: 16 amino acids. With 6 bases clipped from V and 8 bases from J, the junction kept 16 bases outside the gene matches. CDR3 protein: CASSRLAPGQGWGYTF. In DNA, the CDR3 is TGTGCCAGCAGCCGCTTAGCCCCGGGACAGGGTTGGGGCTACACCTTC.

The chain employs TRBV25-1 and TRBJ1-6; D unclear. CDR1 MGHDK and CDR2 SYGVNS come from the germline V gene. V was trimmed by 3 bases and J by 13 bases, leaving 13 bases between them. The CDR3 has 13 amino acids. CDR3 residues: CASSDHKEFPLHF. The CDR3 DNA follows: TGTGCCAGCAGTGACCACAAAGAGTTCCCCCTCCACTTT.

The chain carries TRBV2 and TRBJ2-2; TRBD2 might be the D (7 bases). Per germline, CDR1 SNHLY and CDR2 FYNNEI. V lost 7 bases and J lost 4, with 19 bases in between. The CDR3 has 16 residues. CDR3 coding DNA: TGTGCCAGCACCCGAGGGGGGGGACGGGGCACCGGGGAGCTGTTTTTT. Protein product: CASTRGGGRGTGELFF. The full variable domain, with the rest looked up from reference TRBV2 and TRBJ2-2, is EPEVTQTPSHQVTQMGQEVILRCVPISNHLYFYWYRQILGQKVEFLVSFYNNEISEKSEIFDDQFSVERPDGSNFTLKIRSTKLEDSAMYFCASTRGGGRGTGELFFGEGSRLTVL.

The table lists this clone with a few counts. The chain uses TRBV6-1 and TRBJ2-3, with 9 bases lining up with TRBD2. This CDR3 spans 14 amino acids. Germline assignment: CDR1 MNHNS and CDR2 SASEGT. J was trimmed by 1 base and V by 10 bases; bases with no gene match: 6. CDR3 nucleotides: TGTGCCACCAATAGCGGGAGTGGCACAGATACGCAGTATTTT. The encoded protein is CATNSGSGTDTQYF.

V is TRBV11-2 and J is TRBJ2-7, with 11 bases matching TRBD1. Trimming at V came to 4 bases and at J to 5 bases, leaving 4 bases not matched to a gene. The CDR3 totals 14 residues. Germline assignment: CDR1 SGHAT and CDR2 FQNNGV. The CDR3 DNA is TGTGCCAGCAGCTCGGACAGGGGGCCACACGAGCAGTACTTC. Translating it yields CASSSDRGPHEQYF.

The chain uses TRBV19 and TRBJ2-3, with D perhaps assigned TRBD1 or TRBD2 (5 bases each). This CDR3 contains 16 residues. CDR1 and CDR2 from the germline V gene are LNHDA and SQIVND (reference sequence). V gave up 5 bases and J gave up 4 bases, with 19 bases separating them. CDR3 bases: TGTGCCAGTAGTCTCTTGCTAGGAAGAGGGGCAGATACGCAGTATTTT. Its translation: CASSLLLGRGADTQYF.

This clone was recorded once. The chain is built from TRBV7-3 and TRBJ2-2; D is uncertain. Trimming stripped 3 bases from V and 3 bases from J, with 5 bases between. This CDR3 spans 13 amino acids. The V gene's germline CDR1 is SGHTA and CDR2 FQGTGA. The CDR3 nucleotides read TGTGCCAGCAGCTTTGCCCACACCGGGGAGCTGTTTTTT. It encodes CASSFAHTGELFF.

The gene calls are TRBV20-1 and TRBJ1-2; D unresolved. This CDR3 comprises 11 residues. Germline assignment: CDR1 DFQATT and CDR2 SNEGSKA (reference sequence). With 0 bases removed from V and 5 bases from J, the gap between germline ends came to 4 bases. CDR3 in DNA: TGCAGTGCTAGAGAGGATTATGGCTACACCTTC. Translated, it gives CSAREDYGYTF.

The genes are TRBV15 and TRBJ1-1; D might be TRBD1 (5 bases). The CDR3 length is 16 residues. V was cut by 0 bases and J by 3 bases, with 14 bases left in between. Looked up from germline, CDR1 is LNHNV and CDR2 is YYDKDF (reference sequence). CDR3 in DNA: TGTGCCACCAGCAGAGATCGGGCAGGGCGGGACACTGAAGCTTTCTTT. Translated: CATSRDRAGRDTEAFF.

This chain links TRBV7-9 with TRBJ2-5; TRBD1 agrees at 11 bases. CDR1 is SEHNR, CDR2 FQNEAQ, per germline (reference sequence). The CDR3 extends over 15 amino acids. Trimming took 7 bases from V and 3 from J; bases not matched to a gene: 7. CDR3 loop: CASTWGTGGKETQYF. Here the CDR3 DNA reads TGTGCCAGCACGTGGGGGACAGGGGGAAAAGAGACCCAGTACTTC.

Written as DNA, the CDR3 is TGTGCCAGCAGCTTAGTGGCGGGAATCACAGATACGCAGTATTTT. Its protein product is CASSLVAGITDTQYF. The chain carries TRBV7-2 and TRBJ2-3, with a tentative D call TRBD2 (6 bases). CDR1 is SGHTA and CDR2 is FQGNSA in the germline V gene. V was clipped by 1 base and J by 2 bases, with 10 bases between them. The CDR3 is 15 residues long. Supplemented by reference TRBV7-2 and TRBJ2-3, the full variable domain reads GAGVSQSPSNKVTEKGKDVELRCDPISGHTALYWYRQSLGQGLEFLIYFQGNSAPDKSGLPSDRFSAERTGGSVSTLTIQRTQQEDSAVYLCASSLVAGITDTQYFGPGTRLTVL.

This clone has just one count. V gene TRBV7-2 combines with J gene TRBJ2-3; the match to TRBD2 covers 13 bases. V was pared by 10 bases and J by 2 bases, with 3 bases of the junction left unmatched. Germline CDR1 and CDR2: SGHTA and FQGNSA. The CDR3 is 14 amino acids. CDR3 in DNA: TGTGCCACCGGGACTAGCGGGAACACAGATACGCAGTATTTT. Translation gives CATGTSGNTDTQYF.

The chain couples TRBV2 to TRBJ1-6; D uncertain. The germline V gene encodes CDR1 SNHLY and CDR2 FYNNEI. The CDR3 runs to 16 residues. Trimming removed 6 bases at V and 5 bases at J, with 17 bases between. Here the CDR3 DNA reads TGTGCCAGCAGCACCCAAGGCAGGACGGATAATTCACCCCTCCACTTT. Its translation: CASSTQGRTDNSPLHF.

The rearrangement links TRBV4-1 to TRBJ1-6; no firm D call. Trimming stripped 1 base from V and 6 bases from J, with 10 bases between. The CDR3 runs to 15 residues. The germline CDR1 and CDR2 sequences are MGHRA and YSYEKL. The CDR3 region has the DNA TGCGCCAGCAGCCAAGGAGGGAGAAGTAATTCACCCCTCCACTTT. Residues: CASSQGGRSNSPLHF.

The chain recombines TRBV27 with TRBJ2-5, with 7 bases matching TRBD1. Germline V lookup: CDR1 MNHEY, CDR2 SMNVEV (reference sequence). V was clipped by 6 bases and J by 4 bases; unmatched bases: 8. This CDR3 region has 14 residues. The CDR3 DNA reads TGTGCCAGCAGCCGATTACAGGGGAGAGAGACCCAGTACTTC. It codes for CASSRLQGRETQYF.

The chain recombines TRBV6-5 with TRBJ1-1, with TRBD1 as a possible D gene (5 bases). The germline gives CDR1 MNHEY, CDR2 SVGAGI. Trimming left V 6 bases short and J 8 bases short, with 16 bases between. This CDR3 has 13 amino acids. CDR3 loop: CASRLGGSSEAFF. The CDR3 DNA is TGTGCCAGCAGACTCGGGGGGAGCAGCGAAGCTTTCTTT.

This clone was detected once. The chain is built from TRBV19 and TRBJ2-1; D gene uncertain. There are 14 residues in the CDR3. Trimming shortened V by 3 bases and J by 9 bases, and 15 bases separated the two germline ends. Germline values: CDR1 LNHDA, CDR2 SQIVND (reference sequence). Here the CDR3 reads CASSIKLWLAEQFF. The CDR3 DNA reads as TGTGCCAGTAGTATTAAGTTGTGGTTGGCTGAGCAGTTCTTC.

J is TRBJ2-7 and V is TRBV6-5; D is unresolved. The CDR3 covers 15 residues. Trimming took off 0 bases at V and 0 bases at J, with 9 bases between the two ends. Germline CDR1 reads MNHEY; CDR2 reads SVGAGI. This CDR3 is CASSYSPESSYEQYF. CDR3 in DNA: TGTGCCAGCAGTTACTCTCCGGAGAGCTCCTACGAGCAGTACTTC.

This clone was seen a handful of times. The V and J genes are TRBV14 and TRBJ1-1; D is unresolved. The CDR3 spans 13 residues. The germline gives CDR1 SGHDN, CDR2 FVKESK. Trimming removed 4 bases at V and 0 bases at J, with 6 bases between. The CDR3: CASSRNMNTEAFF. CDR3 DNA: TGTGCCAGCAGCCGGAACATGAACACTGAAGCTTTCTTT.